The clone carrying this T cell receptor beta chain appeared many times. This sample was included in a study of neurological immune-mediated disorders. J was trimmed by 6 bases and V by 0 bases; bases with no gene match: 11. Germline CDR1 LGHNA, CDR2 YSLEER. This CDR3 spans 17 amino acids. As for the cDNA, it was generated by 5'RACE with 10-nucleotide random UMIs. Each CDR3 protein is one row after TCRdb ran MiXCR on the 5' RACE reads. The profile shows under 75,000 distinct CDR3 sequences, 2.5% to 4% of them singletons. Sequencing used PBMCs. The chain is built from TRBV4-3 and TRBJ2-7, with TRBD2 matching 10 bases. The TCR was taken from a woman in her fifties or sixties with multiple sclerosis. The CDR3 region is CASSQELGTSAWGEQYF. In DNA, the CDR3 is TGCGCCAGCAGCCAAGAATTAGGGACTAGCGCCTGGGGCGAGCAGTACTTC.